This T cell receptor (beta chain) was identified in a study of T cell repertoires in cytomegalovirus infection. TCRdb called the reads again in MiXCR, with one record for every CDR3 protein. The top ten hold 8.7% of the sample, which has about 360,000 distinct CDR3 sequences, 15% to 20% seen once. This clonotype was seen at least ten times. The sequencing sample was made of PBMCs. The sequence came from a human donor in good health (CMV status not recorded). Some clones in this sample may be carry-over from other donors' samples.

CDR3 region: CASSPDRRETQYF. CDR3 coding DNA: TGTGCCAGCAGTCCTGACAGGCGAGAGACCCAGTACTTC. V usage is TRBV7-2 and J usage is TRBJ2-5; a possible D gene is TRBD1 (6 bases). The V end lost 6 bases, the J end lost 4 bases, and 12 bases lay between the germline ends. The CDR3 has 13 residues. Germline V lookup: CDR1 SGHTA, CDR2 FQGNSA.